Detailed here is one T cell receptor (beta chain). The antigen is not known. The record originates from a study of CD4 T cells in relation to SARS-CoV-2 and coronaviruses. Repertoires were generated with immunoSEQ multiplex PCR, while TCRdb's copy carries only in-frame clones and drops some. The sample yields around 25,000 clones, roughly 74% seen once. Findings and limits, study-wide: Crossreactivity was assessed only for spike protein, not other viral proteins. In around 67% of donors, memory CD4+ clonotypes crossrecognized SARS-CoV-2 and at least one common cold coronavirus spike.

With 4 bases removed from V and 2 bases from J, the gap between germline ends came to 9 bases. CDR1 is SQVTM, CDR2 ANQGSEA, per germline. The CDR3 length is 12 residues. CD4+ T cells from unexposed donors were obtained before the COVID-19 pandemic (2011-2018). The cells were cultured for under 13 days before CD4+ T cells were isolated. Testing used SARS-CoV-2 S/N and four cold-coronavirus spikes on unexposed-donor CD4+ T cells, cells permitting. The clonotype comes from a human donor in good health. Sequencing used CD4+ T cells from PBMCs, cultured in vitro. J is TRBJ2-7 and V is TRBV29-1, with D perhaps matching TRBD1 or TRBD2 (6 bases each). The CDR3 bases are TGCAGCGTTGCTGGGGGGCCCTACGAGCAGTACTTC. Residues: CSVAGGPYEQYF.